This T cell receptor beta chain is drawn from a study of naive and memory T cell subsets. Whole-study findings and limits: TCR transcript changes with activation or differentiation may affect this RNA method.

Amplification of ligated cDNA took four PCR rounds with SP2 and nested alpha and beta constant primers. Reverse transcription of blood and skin TCR RNA was primed at alpha and beta constant regions. TCRdb re-called the 5' RACE reads through MiXCR, storing one row per CDR3 protein. Of 50,000 to 60,000 distinct CDR3 sequences listed, about 7.1% are singletons. J was trimmed by 4 bases and V by 7 bases; bases with no gene match: 12. CDR3 length equals 15 residues. CDR1 MNHEY and CDR2 SVGEGT come from the germline V gene. An oligonucleotide containing a UMI was ligated to the 3' end of TCR cDNA. Adult healthy volunteers gave 2.5 ml peripheral blood for whole-blood RNA. Cells were not sorted; total RNA input targeted about 1 to 1000 ng. A few counts support this clonotype. Its matching antigen is unknown.

The chain employs TRBV6-2 or TRBV6-3 and TRBJ2-7; 8 positions match TRBD1. This receptor was obtained from a female donor in good health. CDR3 protein: CASTKPGQARYEQYF. DNA for the CDR3: TGTGCCAGCACTAAACCGGGACAGGCGAGATACGAGCAGTACTTC.